This T cell receptor beta chain was identified during a study of vaccination effects on CD4 cells after COVID-19. Study-wide points: Few convalescent patients were included, and no early post-infection timepoints were sampled. Late post-vaccination, clones induced by infection and those induced by vaccine underwent marked clonal contraction.

Trimming stripped 2 bases from V and 10 bases from J, with 18 bases between. Germline V gene lookup returns CDR1 SNHLY and CDR2 FYNNEI. CDR3 length: 16 amino acids. Turning to this clone: Its antigen remains unknown.

Having been cultured for 9 to 11 days, the cells underwent CD4+ T cell isolation. The vaccine recipients had no prior SARS-CoV-2 infection, with negative nucleocapsid antibodies. Some clones are missing from TCRdb's copy, which holds only in-frame ones; the method was immunoSEQ multiplex PCR. The top ten clones hold approximately 3% of a sample with more than 50,000 clones, around 80% of them seen once. The sample in question was CD4+ T cells from PBMCs cultured without peptide, obtained before COVID-19 vaccination. The chain links TRBV2 to TRBJ1-6; tentative D call: TRBD1 (5 bases). The TCR sequence derives from a human donor who received a COVID-19 vaccine. CDR3 protein: CASSEIIEGWGSPLHF. DNA of the CDR3: TGTGCCAGCAGTGAAATTATTGAGGGATGGGGCTCACCCCTCCACTTT. The whole variable domain, filled in from reference TRBV2 and TRBJ1-6, reads EPEVTQTPSHQVTQMGQEVILRCVPISNHLYFYWYRQILGQKVEFLVSFYNNEISEKSEIFDDQFSVERPDGSNFTLKIRSTKLEDSAMYFCASSEIIEGWGSPLHFGNGTRLTVT.